The 14 T cell receptor beta chains in this list originate from one sample, sequenced in a study of identical twins. TCRdb analysed the 5' RACE reads with MiXCR anew, one entry per CDR3 protein. The table has about 720,000 distinct CDR3 sequences, roughly 18% seen once; the top ten hold around 13%. This sample was shared with a second study, whose subject was T cells expressing NK-cell markers.

The specimen was PBMCs. These TCRs come from a young woman in good health.

This rearrangement joins TRBV15 to TRBJ1-1; D is unclear. CDR1 is LNHNV, CDR2 YYDKDF, per germline (reference sequence). This CDR3 comprises 15 residues. Trimming removed 0 bases at V and 6 bases at J, with 14 bases between. CDR3 sequence: CATSRETSAFAEAFF. CDR3 DNA: TGTGCCACCAGCAGAGAGACCTCGGCTTTCGCTGAAGCTTTCTTT. The full variable domain, with the rest looked up from reference TRBV15 and TRBJ1-1, is DAMVIQNPRYQVTQFGKPVTLSCSQTLNHNVMYWYQQKSSQAPKLLFHYYDKDFNNEADTPDNFQSRRPNTSFCFLDIRSPGLGDTAMYLCATSRETSAFAEAFFGQGTRLTVV.

The chain recombines TRBV12-3 or TRBV12-4 with TRBJ1-2, with 9 bases identical to TRBD1. The CDR3 runs to 13 residues. The V and J ends lost 3 bases and 7 bases, in that order; junction bases with no gene match: 3. The CDR3 sequence is CASSLIQGAGYTF. CDR3 nucleotide sequence: TGTGCCAGCAGTTTGATACAGGGGGCTGGCTACACCTTC.

V usage is TRBV5-1 and J usage is TRBJ1-4; D is ambiguous. Germline values: CDR1 SGHRS, CDR2 YFSETQ. The CDR3 extends over 11 amino acids. The germline V and J ends were trimmed by 5 bases and 5 bases, with 4 bases remaining between them. CDR3 in DNA: TGCGCCAGCAGGATAAATGAAAAACTGTTTTTT. Residues: CASRINEKLFF.

This clonotype was detected ten times or more. The chain carries TRBV12-3 or TRBV12-4 and TRBJ2-1; 7 nucleotides align to TRBD2. Trimming removed 1 base from V and 5 bases from J; junction bases left unmatched: 5. The CDR3 covers 15 residues. DNA for the CDR3: TGTGCCAGCAGTTTAGAGGCGGGAGCCCACAATGAGCAGTTCTTC. It translates to CASSLEAGAHNEQFF.

This clonotype was picked up one time. CDR3 DNA sequence: TGTGCCAGCAGCTGGATCGGACAGAACTATGGCTACACCTTC. Translation gives CASSWIGQNYGYTF. This chain joins TRBV7-9 and TRBJ1-2, with D possibly matching TRBD1 (6 bases). Germline lookup yields CDR1 SEHNR and CDR2 FQNEAQ (reference sequence). The CDR3 has 14 amino acids. The V end was cut by 4 bases, the J end by 2 bases, with 11 bases between.

Concerning this clonotype itself: This may stem from a read error, because a much larger clone lies one nucleotide away. This sequence joins TRBV12-3 or TRBV12-4 and TRBJ2-3; D gene uncertain. This CDR3 is built from 11 residues. Trimming removed 9 bases at V and 4 bases at J, with 8 bases between. The CDR3 here is CARSTADTQYF. The DNA for the CDR3 is TGTGCCAGAAGTACAGCAGATACGCAGTATTTT.

With respect to this clonotype: One end of the junction is discordant with germline, which a read error may explain. J is TRBJ1-4 and V is TRBV20-1; D ambiguous. The CDR3 consists of 11 residues. Germline V gene data show CDR1 as DFQATT and CDR2 as SNEGSKA (reference sequence). The CDR3 bases are TGCAGTGGTAGATCCAATGAAAAACTGTTTTTT. It codes for CSGRSNEKLFF.

This clonotype has a handful of counts. The chain is built from TRBV7-9 and TRBJ1-1; no clear D. Germline assignment: CDR1 SEHNR and CDR2 FQNEAQ (reference sequence). Trimming stripped 5 bases from V and 4 bases from J, with 11 bases between. CDR3 size: 13 residues. Here the CDR3 DNA reads TGTGCCAGCAGCCCCGGTTTTGGCACTGAAGCTTTCTTT. Protein: CASSPGFGTEAFF.

V usage is TRBV29-1 and J usage is TRBJ1-1; D is ambiguous. The CDR3 totals 13 residues. In germline, CDR1 is SQVTM, CDR2 ANQGSEA. Deletions cut 5 bases from V and 3 bases from J, with 13 bases between. The CDR3 bases are TGCAGCGTTACCAGGAGCCCCGACACTGAAGCTTTCTTT. It encodes CSVTRSPDTEAFF.

This clonotype has a handful of counts. Written as DNA, the CDR3 is TGCAGCGCCACAAGACAGGGGCTCGTAGGAGGCACTGAAGCTTTCTTT. Protein sequence: CSATRQGLVGGTEAFF. V usage is TRBV29-1 and J usage is TRBJ1-1; TRBD1 aligns across 8 bases. Per the germline V gene, CDR1 is SQVTM and CDR2 is ANQGSEA. The V segment lost 7 bases and the J segment 4 bases; nucleotides outside the gene matches: 17. The CDR3 length is 16 residues.

Ten or more counts support this clonotype. The chain links TRBV7-9 to TRBJ2-7, with a tentative D call TRBD1 (6 bases). Germline CDR1 and CDR2: SEHNR and FQNEAQ (reference sequence). The CDR3 covers 13 residues. Trimming took 6 bases from V and 6 from J, leaving 15 bases between them. The CDR3 DNA reads TGTGCCAGCAGACTTATAACAGGGAGCGAGCAGTACTTC. Translated, it gives CASRLITGSEQYF.

This clonotype was observed at least ten times. The CDR3 DNA reads as TGTGCCAGCAGCTTCCCCAGAAACACTGAAGCTTTCTTT. This translates into CASSFPRNTEAFF. The chain uses TRBV7-9 and TRBJ1-1, with D uncertain. V gave up 3 bases and J gave up 2 bases, with 7 bases separating them. Germline-derived CDR1 and CDR2 are SEHNR and FQNEAQ (reference sequence). This CDR3 contains 13 residues.

This clonotype occurred a few times. The J gene is TRBJ2-1, the V gene TRBV13; 9 bases agree with TRBD1. Germline V gene sequence: CDR1 PRHDT, CDR2 FYEKMQ (reference sequence). The CDR3 has 15 residues. V lost 5 bases and J lost 5; bases outside the gene matches: 7. CDR3 DNA: TGTGCCAGCAGCGGCAGGGGACAGGGCGACAATGAGCAGTTCTTC. Translating it yields CASSGRGQGDNEQFF. The full variable domain, with the rest looked up from reference TRBV13 and TRBJ2-1, is AAGVIQSPRHLIKEKRETATLKCYPIPRHDTVYWYQQGPGQDPQFLISFYEKMQSDKGSIPDRFSAQQFSDYHSELNMSSLELGDSALYFCASSGRGQGDNEQFFGPGTRLTVL.

This clonotype has just a few counts. This sequence joins TRBV6-1 and TRBJ1-1; maybe TRBD1 (5 bases). V lost 4 bases and J 1 base, leaving 10 bases between the germline ends. CDR1 and CDR2 from the germline V gene are MNHNS and SASEGT. The CDR3 totals 14 residues. CDR3 sequence: CASSAGRTNTEAFF. CDR3 DNA sequence: TGTGCCAGCAGTGCAGGGAGGACGAACACTGAAGCTTTCTTT.